This T cell receptor beta chain derives from a study of blood T cell repertoires in COVID-19. Whole-study context: Whether acute or convalescent, the COVID-19 samples came from the United States, Italy and Spain. Sources were T cells, B-cell-depleted T cells, or PBMCs; the material itself was cDNA or gDNA.

The length of the CDR3 is 13 residues. From germline, CDR1 is MNHEY and CDR2 SVGAGI. V gave up 5 bases and J gave up 3 bases, with 8 bases separating them. Source study methods: It was from reference gene primer amplification that nucleated cell counts were estimated. Sequencing used immunoSEQ multiplex PCR; TCRdb keeps in-frame clones, though not all of them. V, J and clone size derive from that table, while D and trimming were established from the DNA sequence. Of about 140,000 clones in the sample, roughly four fifths were seen once. The TCR comes from a woman in her fifties or sixties with acute or convalescent COVID-19. The chain couples TRBV6-5 to TRBJ2-1; D might be TRBD1 (5 bases). Sequenced sample: peripheral blood. The CDR3 nucleotides read TGTGCCAGCAGTAGGACAAGCTACAATGAGCAGTTCTTC. Encoded protein: CASSRTSYNEQFF.